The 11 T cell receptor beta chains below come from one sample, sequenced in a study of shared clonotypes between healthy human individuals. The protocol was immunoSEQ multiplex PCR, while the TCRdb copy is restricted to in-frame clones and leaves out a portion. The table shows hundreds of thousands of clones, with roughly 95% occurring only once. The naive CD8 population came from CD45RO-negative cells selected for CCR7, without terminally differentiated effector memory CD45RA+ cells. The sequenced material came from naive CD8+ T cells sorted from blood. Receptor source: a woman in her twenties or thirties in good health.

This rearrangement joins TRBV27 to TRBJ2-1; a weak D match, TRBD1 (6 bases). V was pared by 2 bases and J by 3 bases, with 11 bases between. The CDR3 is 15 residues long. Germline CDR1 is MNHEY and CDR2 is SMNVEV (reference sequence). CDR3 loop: CASSLMRGYYNEQFF. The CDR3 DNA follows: TGTGCCAGCAGTTTAATGAGGGGGTACTACAATGAGCAGTTCTTC.

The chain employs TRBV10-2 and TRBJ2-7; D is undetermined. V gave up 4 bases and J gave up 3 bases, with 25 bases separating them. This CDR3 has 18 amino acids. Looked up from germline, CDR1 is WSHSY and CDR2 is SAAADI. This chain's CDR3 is CASSGTKPHVGLFYEQYF. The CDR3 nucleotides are TGCGCCAGCAGTGGGACCAAGCCACACGTCGGGCTTTTCTACGAGCAGTACTTC.

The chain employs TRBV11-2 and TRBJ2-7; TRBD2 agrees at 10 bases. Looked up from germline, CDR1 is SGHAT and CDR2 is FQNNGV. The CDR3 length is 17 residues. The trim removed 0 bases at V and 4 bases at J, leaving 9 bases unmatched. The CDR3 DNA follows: TGTGCCAGCAGCTTAGACCCCAGCGGGAGGGCCTTTTACGAGCAGTACTTC. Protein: CASSLDPSGRAFYEQYF.

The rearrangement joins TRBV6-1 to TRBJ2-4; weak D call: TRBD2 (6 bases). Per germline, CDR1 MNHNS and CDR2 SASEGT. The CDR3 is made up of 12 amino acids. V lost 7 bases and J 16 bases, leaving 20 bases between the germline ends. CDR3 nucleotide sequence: TGTGCCAGCAAAAGTGTCGGGGGTTTTCCATACTTC. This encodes CASKSVGGFPYF.

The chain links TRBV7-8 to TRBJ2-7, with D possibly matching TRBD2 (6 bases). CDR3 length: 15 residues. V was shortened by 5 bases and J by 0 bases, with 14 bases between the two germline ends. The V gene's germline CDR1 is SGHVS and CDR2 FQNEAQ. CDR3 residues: CASSQGLPSSYEQYF. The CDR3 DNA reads TGTGCCAGCAGCCAAGGACTACCGAGCTCCTACGAGCAGTACTTC. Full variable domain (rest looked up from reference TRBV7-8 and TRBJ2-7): GAGVSQSPRYKVAKRGQDVALRCDPISGHVSLFWYQQALGQGPEFLTYFQNEAQLDKSGLPSDRFFAERPEGSVSTLKIQRTQQEDSAVYLCASSQGLPSSYEQYFGPGTRLTVT.

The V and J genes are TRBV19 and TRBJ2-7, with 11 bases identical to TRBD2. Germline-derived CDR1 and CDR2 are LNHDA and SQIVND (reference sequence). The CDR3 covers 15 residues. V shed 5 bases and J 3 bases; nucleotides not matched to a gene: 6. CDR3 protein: CASSLRLAGYYEQYF. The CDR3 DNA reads TGTGCCAGTAGTTTACGACTAGCGGGGTACTACGAGCAGTACTTC.

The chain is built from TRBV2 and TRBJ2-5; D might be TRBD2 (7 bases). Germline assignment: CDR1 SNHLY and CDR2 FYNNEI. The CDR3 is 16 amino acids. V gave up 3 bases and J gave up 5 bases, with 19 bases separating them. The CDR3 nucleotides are TGTGCCAGCAGTGAGGCGGGAGAGGGGGTCGGGGAGACCCAGTACTTC. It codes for CASSEAGEGVGETQYF.

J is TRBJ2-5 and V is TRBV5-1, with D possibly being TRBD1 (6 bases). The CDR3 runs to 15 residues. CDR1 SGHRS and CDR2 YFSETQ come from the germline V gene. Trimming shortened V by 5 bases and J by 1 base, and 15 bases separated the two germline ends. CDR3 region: CASRRGRTVQETQYF. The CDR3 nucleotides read TGCGCCAGCAGGAGAGGTAGGACAGTCCAAGAGACCCAGTACTTC.

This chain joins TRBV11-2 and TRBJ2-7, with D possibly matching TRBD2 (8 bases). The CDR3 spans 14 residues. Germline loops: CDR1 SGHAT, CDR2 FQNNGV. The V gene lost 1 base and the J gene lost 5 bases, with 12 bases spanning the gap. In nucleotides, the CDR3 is TGTGCCAGCAGCTTAGTCGGGAGGGGGCACGAGCAGTACTTC. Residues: CASSLVGRGHEQYF.

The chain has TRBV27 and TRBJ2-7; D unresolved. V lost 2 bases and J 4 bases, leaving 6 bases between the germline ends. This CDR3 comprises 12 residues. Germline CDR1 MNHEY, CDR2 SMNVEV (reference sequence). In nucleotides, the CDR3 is TGTGCCAGCAGTTTAGAAGGGTACGAGCAGTACTTC. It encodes CASSLEGYEQYF.

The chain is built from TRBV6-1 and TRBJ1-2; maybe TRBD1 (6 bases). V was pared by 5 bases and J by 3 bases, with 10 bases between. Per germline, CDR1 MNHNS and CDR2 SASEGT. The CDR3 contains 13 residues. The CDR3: CASSLQGHYGYTF. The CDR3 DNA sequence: TGTGCCAGCAGTCTACAGGGCCACTATGGCTACACCTTC.